These 27 T cell receptor beta chains were all obtained from the same sample, sequenced in a study of blood T cell repertoires in COVID-19. TCRdb keeps only in-frame clones here, not all; method: immunoSEQ multiplex PCR. The repertoire includes 60,000 to 65,000 clones, roughly four fifths of them detected once, and about 9.4% sits in the top ten. The sequenced sample was peripheral blood. These receptors were taken from a man in his forties or fifties with COVID-19, enrolled during active disease.

The chain is built from TRBV24-1 and TRBJ1-2, with 7 positions matching TRBD1. Germline values: CDR1 KGHDR, CDR2 SFDVKD. The CDR3 totals 15 residues. With V trimmed by 2 bases and J by 1 base, 3 bases remained unmatched. CDR3 DNA: TGTGCCACCAGTGATTCGGGACAGCTTAACTATGGCTACACCTTC. This translates into CATSDSGQLNYGYTF.

The chain links TRBV6-1 to TRBJ2-5, with 11 positions matching TRBD2. The V segment lost 4 bases and the J segment 2 bases; nucleotides outside the gene matches: 6. This CDR3 region has 16 residues. Germline V gene sequence: CDR1 MNHNS, CDR2 SASEGT. The CDR3 is CASSARLAGQQETQYF. In DNA, the CDR3 is TGTGCCAGCAGTGCTAGACTAGCGGGACAACAAGAGACCCAGTACTTC.

The rearrangement links TRBV18 to TRBJ2-2, with 8 positions matching TRBD2. Unmatched junction bases numbered 14, after V lost 6 bases and J lost 8 bases. CDR3 length: 16 amino acids. The germline CDR1 and CDR2 sequences are KGHSH and LQKENI. CDR3 in amino acids: CASSNTPSGRTGELFF. CDR3 sequence (DNA): TGTGCCAGCTCGAACACCCCCAGCGGGAGAACAGGGGAGCTGTTTTTT.

The chain employs TRBV6-5 and TRBJ2-7; 11 bases align to TRBD1. Trimming removed 7 bases from V and 5 bases from J; junction bases left unmatched: 10. CDR1 and CDR2 (germline): MNHEY, SVGAGI. This CDR3 spans 15 amino acids. The CDR3 DNA reads as TGTGCCAGCAACCAGGCGGGGACAGGGGGTAACGAGCAGTACTTC. This translates into CASNQAGTGGNEQYF.

The chain links TRBV27 to TRBJ1-5, with 7 bases matching TRBD1. V was pared by 5 bases and J by 2 bases, with 12 bases of the junction left unmatched. The CDR3 runs 17 residues. Germline V gene lookup returns CDR1 MNHEY and CDR2 SMNVEV (reference sequence). The CDR3 nucleotides are TGTGCCAGCAGTCCGTTAACAGGGGTGGGTGGCAATCAGCCCCAGCATTTT. Translation gives CASSPLTGVGGNQPQHF.

This chain uses TRBV19 with TRBJ2-5, with D possibly matching TRBD1 (6 bases). The CDR3 is 14 amino acids. Trimming took off 3 bases at V and 6 bases at J, with 14 bases between the two ends. In germline, CDR1 is LNHDA, CDR2 SQIVND (reference sequence). CDR3 protein: CASSISGGRKTQYF. CDR3 coding DNA: TGTGCCAGTAGTATCAGTGGGGGCAGAAAGACCCAGTACTTC. The full variable domain, in which reference TRBV19 and TRBJ2-5 provide the parts outside the CDR3, is DGGITQSPKYLFRKEGQNVTLSCEQNLNHDAMYWYRQDPGQGLRLIYYSQIVNDFQKGDIAEGYSVSREKKESFPLTVTSAQKNPTAFYLCASSISGGRKTQYFGPGTRLLVL.

This chain uses TRBV7-3 with TRBJ1-2; D might be TRBD1 (5 bases). This CDR3 region has 14 residues. Germline CDR1 and CDR2: SGHTA and FQGTGA. V dropped 5 bases and J dropped 4 bases, with 14 bases sitting between them. The CDR3 region has the DNA TGTGCCAGCAGCCCCACGGGGGGATCCTATGGCTACACCTTC. This codes for CASSPTGGSYGYTF. The whole variable domain, remainder taken from reference TRBV7-3 and TRBJ1-2, is GAGVSQTPSNKVTEKGKYVELRCDPISGHTALYWYRQSLGQGPEFLIYFQGTGAADDSGLPNDRFFAVRPEGSVSTLKIQRTERGDSAVYLCASSPTGGSYGYTFGSGTRLTVV.

The V gene is TRBV5-4, the J gene TRBJ2-1; TRBD2 aligns across 16 bases. The CDR3 consists of 18 residues. Germline CDR1 SGHNT, CDR2 YYREEE (reference sequence). V gave up 4 bases and J gave up 7 bases; unmatched junction bases: 11. The CDR3 region is CASSEKGTSGRVRNEQFF. Written as DNA, the CDR3 is TGTGCCAGCAGCGAAAAAGGGACTAGCGGGAGGGTACGGAATGAGCAGTTCTTC.

The chain links TRBV4-3 to TRBJ1-1; D call uncertain. V gave up 0 bases and J gave up 0 bases, with 5 bases separating them. The germline gives CDR1 LGHNA, CDR2 YSLEER. The CDR3 has 14 amino acids. The CDR3 reads CASSQDRVNTEAFF. Written as DNA, the CDR3 is TGCGCCAGCAGCCAAGATCGAGTGAACACTGAAGCTTTCTTT.

V and J are TRBV19 and TRBJ1-1; 7 positions agree with TRBD1. V shed 4 bases, J shed 0 bases, and the junction held 11 bases outside the gene matches. CDR1 is LNHDA, CDR2 SQIVND, per germline (reference sequence). The CDR3 spans 17 residues. The CDR3 bases are TGTGCCAGTAGTACCCCGACAGGGAGGAGGGTGAACACTGAAGCTTTCTTT. Encoded protein: CASSTPTGRRVNTEAFF.

V is TRBV3-1 (or the pseudogene TRBV3-2) and J is TRBJ2-5; tentatively, D is TRBD2 (7 bases). CDR3 length: 16 residues. Germline V gene data show CDR1 as LGHDT and CDR2 as YNNKEL (reference sequence). Trimming shortened V by 4 bases and J by 0 bases, and 15 bases separated the two germline ends. The CDR3 region has the DNA TGTGCCAGCAGCCGCTGGGGGGGCCTAAACCAAGAGACCCAGTACTTC. This encodes CASSRWGGLNQETQYF.

This chain connects TRBV4-1 to TRBJ1-2; D is undetermined. This CDR3 region has 13 residues. CDR1 MGHRA and CDR2 YSYEKL come from the germline V gene. The germline V and J ends were trimmed by 6 bases and 4 bases, with 12 bases remaining between them. The CDR3, as DNA: TGCGCCAGCAGTCGAGACAACTCCTATGGCTACACCTTC. Translating gives CASSRDNSYGYTF.

The chain combines TRBV23-1 with TRBJ2-3, with TRBD2 as a possible D gene (7 bases). TRBV23-1 is an open reading frame whose function is uncertain. This CDR3 spans 15 amino acids. The CDR3 DNA reads TGCGCGGATAAGGGGGGGGTACGGAGCACAGATACGCAGTATTTT. This translates into CADKGGVRSTDTQYF.

This clone appeared a few times. The chain carries TRBV10-3 and TRBJ1-5, with no clear D. The germline V gene encodes CDR1 ENHRY and CDR2 SYGVKD. The CDR3 length is 12 residues. The V end was cut by 3 bases, the J end by 4 bases, with 4 bases between. CDR3 sequence reads: CAISDNNQPQHF. CDR3 sequence (DNA): TGTGCCATCAGTGACAATAATCAGCCCCAGCATTTT.

This clone was found a few times. The chain is built from TRBV12-3 or TRBV12-4 and TRBJ1-5; no firm D call. Trimming took off 6 bases at V and 4 bases at J, with 7 bases between the two ends. The CDR3 has 12 residues. CDR3 protein: CASRTRNQPQHF. CDR3 DNA sequence: TGTGCCAGCAGGACACGTAATCAGCCCCAGCATTTT.

The chain recombines TRBV7-2 with TRBJ2-7, with TRBD1 identical over 11 bases. The CDR3 runs 15 residues. The junction had 5 bases not matched to a gene; V was cut back by 4 bases and J by 3 bases. Germline V gene data show CDR1 as SGHTA and CDR2 as FQGNSA. The CDR3 sequence: CASSSPGTGGYEQYF. The CDR3 DNA sequence: TGTGCCAGCAGCTCCCCCGGGACAGGGGGCTACGAGCAGTACTTC.

V usage is TRBV6-5 and J usage is TRBJ1-5; TRBD1 matches at 8 bases. The V and J ends lost 7 bases and 2 bases, in that order; junction bases with no gene match: 7. Germline CDR1 and CDR2: MNHEY and SVGAGI. There are 15 residues in the CDR3. CDR3 protein: CASTPQGAGNQPQHF. In DNA, the CDR3 is TGTGCCAGCACCCCCCAGGGGGCGGGCAATCAGCCCCAGCATTTT.

This chain links TRBV18 with TRBJ1-1; D possibly corresponds to TRBD1 (6 bases). Trimming took 3 bases from V and 1 from J, leaving 12 bases between them. Germline V gene data show CDR1 as KGHSH and CDR2 as LQKENI. CDR3 length equals 15 residues. In nucleotides, the CDR3 is TGTGCCAGCTCACCTCAGCAGGGGAAGAACACTGAAGCTTTCTTT. The encoded protein is CASSPQQGKNTEAFF.

The chain carries TRBV4-3 and TRBJ2-1; D is uncertain. CDR3 length equals 15 residues. Germline V lookup: CDR1 LGHNA, CDR2 YSLEER. Trimming stripped 0 bases from V and 5 bases from J, with 11 bases between. In nucleotides, the CDR3 is TGCGCCAGCAGCCAAGATCGGCGGATCAACAATGAGCAGTTCTTC. This codes for CASSQDRRINNEQFF.

The rearrangement uses TRBV24-1 and TRBJ1-2; possibly TRBD1 for D (6 bases). V was cut by 4 bases and J by 9 bases, with 20 bases left in between. Germline V gene sequence: CDR1 KGHDR, CDR2 SFDVKD. The CDR3 is 15 amino acids. CDR3 residues: CATSEQTGKISRYTF. The CDR3 DNA follows: TGTGCCACCAGTGAACAGACAGGCAAGATCTCACGCTACACCTTC.

The V call is TRBV7-9, the J call TRBJ2-7; D gene unclear. Trimming left V 7 bases short and J 5 bases short, with 15 bases between. Germline V gene lookup returns CDR1 SEHNR and CDR2 FQNEAQ (reference sequence). This CDR3 is built from 13 residues. Here the CDR3 reads CASTRGTVDEQYF. CDR3 DNA: TGTGCCAGCACCAGAGGAACTGTAGACGAGCAGTACTTC.

The CDR3 sequence: CASSTGVEKLFF. CDR3 in DNA: TGCGCCAGCAGCACCGGTGTCGAAAAACTGTTTTTT. The chain employs TRBV5-1 and TRBJ1-4; no definite D call. V lost 4 bases and J lost 8, with 9 bases in between. Germline V gene sequence: CDR1 SGHRS, CDR2 YFSETQ. This CDR3 comprises 12 residues.

The chain employs TRBV9 and TRBJ2-1; 12 bases are a match to TRBD1. This CDR3 has 16 amino acids. CDR1 is SGDLS, CDR2 YYNGEE, per germline. Losses at the gene ends were 4 bases for V and 6 bases for J; bases not matched to a gene: 8. The CDR3 DNA reads as TGTGCCAGCAGCCCCCCGGGACAGGGGGCGCTCAATGAGCAGTTCTTC. Its protein product is CASSPPGQGALNEQFF.

This clone was seen a handful of times. This sequence joins TRBV27 and TRBJ1-2; 9 bases are shared with TRBD1. V gave up 5 bases and J gave up 4 bases; unmatched junction bases: 14. CDR3 size: 17 residues. CDR1 MNHEY and CDR2 SMNVEV come from the germline V gene (reference sequence). The CDR3 sequence is CASSPPPGTGYSYGYTF. The CDR3 DNA reads TGTGCCAGCAGTCCCCCCCCCGGGACAGGGTACAGCTATGGCTACACCTTC.

V and J are TRBV7-2 and TRBJ1-6; possible D gene TRBD1, 6 bases. V lost 5 bases, J lost 7 bases, and 6 bases lay in between. The CDR3 consists of 12 residues. Germline loops: CDR1 SGHTA, CDR2 FQGNSA. CDR3 loop: CASSQGNSPLHF. CDR3 nucleotide sequence: TGTGCCAGCAGCCAGGGGAATTCACCCCTCCACTTT.

V and J are TRBV6-5 and TRBJ1-2; D is possibly TRBD1 (6 bases). The germline V gene has CDR1 MNHEY and CDR2 SVGAGI. V lost 7 bases and J lost 2, with 11 bases in between. There are 13 residues in the CDR3. For the CDR3, the DNA is TGTGCCAGCAACCCGGGACACAACTATGGCTACACCTTC. It codes for CASNPGHNYGYTF.

This clone was seen a handful of times. This sequence joins TRBV14 and TRBJ2-1; 8 nucleotides agree with TRBD2. CDR1 is SGHDN and CDR2 is FVKESK in the germline V gene. CDR3 length equals 16 residues. Trimming removed 1 base from V and 4 bases from J; junction bases left unmatched: 6. The CDR3 DNA sequence: TGTGCCAGCAGCCAAGCGGTCACTAGCGGATACAATGAGCAGTTCTTC. Encoded protein: CASSQAVTSGYNEQFF. Drawing the rest from reference TRBV14 and TRBJ2-1, the complete variable domain is EAGVTQFPSHSVIEKGQTVTLRCDPISGHDNLYWYRRVMGKEIKFLLHFVKESKQDESGMPNNRFLAERTGGTYSTLKVQPAELEDSGVYFCASSQAVTSGYNEQFFGPGTRLTVL.